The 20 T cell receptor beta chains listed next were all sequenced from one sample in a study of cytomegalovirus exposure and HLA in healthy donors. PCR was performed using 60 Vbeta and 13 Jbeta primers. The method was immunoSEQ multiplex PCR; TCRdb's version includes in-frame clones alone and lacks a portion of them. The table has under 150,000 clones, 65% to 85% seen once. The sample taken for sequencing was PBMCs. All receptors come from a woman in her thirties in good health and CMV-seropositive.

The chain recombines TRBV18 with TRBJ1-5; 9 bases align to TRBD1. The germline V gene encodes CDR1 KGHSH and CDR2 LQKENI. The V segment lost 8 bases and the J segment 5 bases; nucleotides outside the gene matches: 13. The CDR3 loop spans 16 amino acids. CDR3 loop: CASAPGQGRRDQPQHF. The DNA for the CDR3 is TGTGCCAGCGCGCCGGGACAGGGAAGAAGGGATCAGCCCCAGCATTTT.

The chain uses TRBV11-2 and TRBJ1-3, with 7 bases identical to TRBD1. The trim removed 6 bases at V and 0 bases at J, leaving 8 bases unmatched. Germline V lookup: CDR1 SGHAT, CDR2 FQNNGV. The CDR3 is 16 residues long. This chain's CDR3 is CASRRPGTVSGNTIYF. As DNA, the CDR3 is TGTGCCAGCAGGCGGCCTGGGACAGTCTCTGGAAACACCATATATTTT. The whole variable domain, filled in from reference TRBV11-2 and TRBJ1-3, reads EAGVAQSPRYKIIEKRQSVAFWCNPISGHATLYWYQQILGQGPKLLIQFQNNGVVDDSQLPKDRFSAERLKGVDSTLKIQPAKLEDSAVYLCASRRPGTVSGNTIYFGEGSWLTVV.

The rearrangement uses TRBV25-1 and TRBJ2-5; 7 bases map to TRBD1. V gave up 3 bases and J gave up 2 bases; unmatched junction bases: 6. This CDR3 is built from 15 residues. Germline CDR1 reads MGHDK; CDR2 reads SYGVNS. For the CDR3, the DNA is TGTGCCAGCAGTGATCGACAGGGATGGCAAGAGACCCAGTACTTC. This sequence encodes CASSDRQGWQETQYF.

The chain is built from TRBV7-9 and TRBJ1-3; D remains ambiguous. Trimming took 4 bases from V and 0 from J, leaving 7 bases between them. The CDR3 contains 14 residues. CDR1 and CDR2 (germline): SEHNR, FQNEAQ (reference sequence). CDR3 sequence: CASSYIVSGNTIYF. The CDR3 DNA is TGTGCCAGCAGCTACATCGTCTCTGGAAACACCATATATTTT.

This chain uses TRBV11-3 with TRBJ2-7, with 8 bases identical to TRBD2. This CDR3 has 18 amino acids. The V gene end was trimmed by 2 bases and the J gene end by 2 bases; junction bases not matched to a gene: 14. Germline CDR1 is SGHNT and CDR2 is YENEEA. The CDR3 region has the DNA TGTGCCAGCAGCTTATTTCGGGGGGGGCCCCAGTTGACCTACGAGCAGTACTTC. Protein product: CASSLFRGGPQLTYEQYF. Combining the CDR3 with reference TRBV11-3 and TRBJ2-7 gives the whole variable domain EAGVVQSPRYKIIEKKQPVAFWCNPISGHNTLYWYLQNLGQGPELLIRYENEEAVDDSQLPKDRFSAERLKGVDSTLKIQPAELGDSAVYLCASSLFRGGPQLTYEQYFGPGTRLTVT.

CDR3 in DNA: TGTGCCAGCAGCGTTGACAGACTCAATGAGCAGTTCTTC. Amino acids: CASSVDRLNEQFF. V usage is TRBV5-6 and J usage is TRBJ2-1; tentative D call: TRBD1 (5 bases). Germline V CDR1 and CDR2: SGHDT, YYEEEE. This CDR3 contains 13 residues. Trimming pared 4 bases from V and 6 bases from J, leaving 11 bases between.

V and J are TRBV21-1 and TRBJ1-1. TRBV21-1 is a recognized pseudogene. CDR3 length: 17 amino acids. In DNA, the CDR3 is TGTGCCAGCAGCAATCCCTACAGGGAGGGAAGGGACACTGAAGCTTTCTTT. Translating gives CASSNPYREGRDTEAFF.

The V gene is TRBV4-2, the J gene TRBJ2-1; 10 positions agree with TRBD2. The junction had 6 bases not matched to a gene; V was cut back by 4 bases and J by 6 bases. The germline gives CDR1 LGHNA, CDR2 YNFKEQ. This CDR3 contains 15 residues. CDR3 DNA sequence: TGTGCCAGCAGCCCCCTAGCGGGAGAGGCCAATGAGCAGTTCTTC. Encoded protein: CASSPLAGEANEQFF.

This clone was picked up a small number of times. The CDR3: CASSLEAVPGNTIYF. The CDR3, as DNA: TGTGCCAGCAGCTTAGAGGCGGTGCCTGGAAACACCATATATTTT. This chain joins TRBV7-6 and TRBJ1-3; D not certain. The germline V and J ends were trimmed by 1 base and 2 bases, with 9 bases remaining between them. Germline V gives CDR1 SGHVS, CDR2 FNYEAQ. This CDR3 is built from 15 residues.

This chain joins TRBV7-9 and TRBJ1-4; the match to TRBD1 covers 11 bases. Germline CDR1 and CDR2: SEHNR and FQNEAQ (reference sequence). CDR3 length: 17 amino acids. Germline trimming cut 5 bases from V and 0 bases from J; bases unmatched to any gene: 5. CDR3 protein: CASSHGGQGATNEKLFF. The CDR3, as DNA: TGTGCCAGCAGCCATGGGGGACAGGGGGCAACTAATGAAAAACTGTTTTTT. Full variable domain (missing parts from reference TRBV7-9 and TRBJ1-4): DTGVSQNPRHKITKRGQNVTFRCDPISEHNRLYWYRQTLGQGPEFLTYFQNEAQLEKSRLLSDRFSAERPKGSFSTLEIQRTEQGDSAMYLCASSHGGQGATNEKLFFGSGTQLSVL.

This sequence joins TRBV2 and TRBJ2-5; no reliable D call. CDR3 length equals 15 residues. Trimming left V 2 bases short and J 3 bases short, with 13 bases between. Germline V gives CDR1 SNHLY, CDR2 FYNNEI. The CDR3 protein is CASSEWAKAEETQYF. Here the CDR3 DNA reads TGTGCCAGCAGTGAATGGGCCAAGGCCGAAGAGACCCAGTACTTC.

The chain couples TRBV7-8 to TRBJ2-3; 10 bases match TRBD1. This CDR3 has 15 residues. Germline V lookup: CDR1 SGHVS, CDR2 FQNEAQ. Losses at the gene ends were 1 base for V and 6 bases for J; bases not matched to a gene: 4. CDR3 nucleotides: TGTGCCAGCAGCTTAGGACAGGGGGCGAAGGATACGCAGTATTTT. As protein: CASSLGQGAKDTQYF.

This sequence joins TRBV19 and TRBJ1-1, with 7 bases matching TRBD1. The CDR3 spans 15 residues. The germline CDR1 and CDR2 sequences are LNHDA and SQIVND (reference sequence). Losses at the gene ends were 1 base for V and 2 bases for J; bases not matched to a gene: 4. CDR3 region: CASSIVGQVNTEAFF. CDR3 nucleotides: TGTGCCAGTAGTATAGTTGGACAGGTCAACACTGAAGCTTTCTTT.

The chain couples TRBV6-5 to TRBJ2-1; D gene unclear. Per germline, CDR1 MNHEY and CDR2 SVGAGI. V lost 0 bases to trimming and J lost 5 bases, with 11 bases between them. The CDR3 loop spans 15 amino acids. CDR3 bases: TGTGCCAGCAGTTACTCGCGACTGTCCCACAATGAGCAGTTCTTC. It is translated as CASSYSRLSHNEQFF.

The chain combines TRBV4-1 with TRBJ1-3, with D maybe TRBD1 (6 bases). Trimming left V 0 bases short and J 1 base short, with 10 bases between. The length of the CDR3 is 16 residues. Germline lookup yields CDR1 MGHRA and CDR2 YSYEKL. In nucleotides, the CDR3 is TGCGCCAGCAGCCAAGAACAGGGTTGGTCTGGAAACACCATATATTTT. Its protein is CASSQEQGWSGNTIYF.

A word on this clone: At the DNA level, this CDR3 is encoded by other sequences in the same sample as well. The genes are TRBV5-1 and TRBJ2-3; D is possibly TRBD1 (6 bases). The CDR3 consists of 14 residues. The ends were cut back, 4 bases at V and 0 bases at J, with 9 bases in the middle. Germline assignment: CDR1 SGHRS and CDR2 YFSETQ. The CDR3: CASSQGTSTDTQYF. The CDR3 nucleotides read TGCGCCAGCAGCCAAGGGACAAGCACAGATACGCAGTATTTT.

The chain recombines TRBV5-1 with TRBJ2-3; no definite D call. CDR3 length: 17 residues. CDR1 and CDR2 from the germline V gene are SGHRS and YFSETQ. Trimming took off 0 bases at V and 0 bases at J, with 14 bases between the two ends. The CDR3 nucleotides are TGCGCCAGCAGCTTGGTAGTCGGCGGAAGAAGCACAGATACGCAGTATTTT. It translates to CASSLVVGGRSTDTQYF.

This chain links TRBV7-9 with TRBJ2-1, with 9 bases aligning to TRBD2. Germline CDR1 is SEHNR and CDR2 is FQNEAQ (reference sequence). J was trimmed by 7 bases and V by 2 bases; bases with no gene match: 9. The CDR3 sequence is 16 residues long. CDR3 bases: TGTGCCAGCAGCTTAAGAAGGCTAGCGGGACGGAATGAGCAGTTCTTC. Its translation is CASSLRRLAGRNEQFF.

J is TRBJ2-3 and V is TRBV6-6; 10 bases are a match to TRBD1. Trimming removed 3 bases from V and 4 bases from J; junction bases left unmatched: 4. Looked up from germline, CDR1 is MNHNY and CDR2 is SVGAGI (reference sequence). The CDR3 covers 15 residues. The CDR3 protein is CASSYRGQGADTQYF. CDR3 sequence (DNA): TGTGCCAGCAGTTATCGAGGACAGGGGGCAGATACGCAGTATTTT.

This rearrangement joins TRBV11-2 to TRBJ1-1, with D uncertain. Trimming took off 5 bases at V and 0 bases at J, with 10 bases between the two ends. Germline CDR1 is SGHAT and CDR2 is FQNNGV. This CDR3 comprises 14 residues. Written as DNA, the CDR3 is TGTGCCAGCAGCATCCTATCCATGAACACTGAAGCTTTCTTT. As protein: CASSILSMNTEAFF. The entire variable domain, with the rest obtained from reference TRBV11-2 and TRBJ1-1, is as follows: EAGVAQSPRYKIIEKRQSVAFWCNPISGHATLYWYQQILGQGPKLLIQFQNNGVVDDSQLPKDRFSAERLKGVDSTLKIQPAKLEDSAVYLCASSILSMNTEAFFGQGTRLTVV.